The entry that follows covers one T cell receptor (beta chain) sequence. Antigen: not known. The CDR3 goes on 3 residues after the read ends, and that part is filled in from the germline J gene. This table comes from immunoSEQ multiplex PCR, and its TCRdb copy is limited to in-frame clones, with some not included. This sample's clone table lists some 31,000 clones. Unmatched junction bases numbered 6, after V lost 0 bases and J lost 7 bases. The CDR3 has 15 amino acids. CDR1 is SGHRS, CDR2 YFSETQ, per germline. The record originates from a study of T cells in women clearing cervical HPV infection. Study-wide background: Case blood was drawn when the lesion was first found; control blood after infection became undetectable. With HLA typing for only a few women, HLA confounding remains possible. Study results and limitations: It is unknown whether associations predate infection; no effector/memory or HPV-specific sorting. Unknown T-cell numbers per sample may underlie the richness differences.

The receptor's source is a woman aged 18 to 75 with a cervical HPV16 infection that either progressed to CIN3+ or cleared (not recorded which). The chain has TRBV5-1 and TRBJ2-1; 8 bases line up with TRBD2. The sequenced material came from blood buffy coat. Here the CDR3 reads CASSLVTSEVNEQFF. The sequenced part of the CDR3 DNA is TGCGCCAGCAGCTTGGTGACTAGCGAGGTGAATGAG.